Listed here are 28 T cell receptor beta chains from one sample, sequenced in a study of cytomegalovirus exposure and HLA in healthy donors. The assay was immunoSEQ multiplex PCR, and TCRdb's table has in-frame clones only and misses some. In the table there are tens of thousands of clones, about 87% of which are singletons. The sequencing input was PBMCs. These receptors were collected from a woman aged 18-29 years in good health and CMV-seropositive.

The V and J genes are TRBV4-3 and TRBJ2-5; D possibly corresponds to TRBD2 (6 bases). Germline CDR1 LGHNA, CDR2 YSLEER. The V end lost 0 bases, the J end lost 5 bases, and 16 bases lay between the germline ends. The CDR3 runs to 16 residues. This chain's CDR3 is CASSQERGVGYETQYF. DNA for the CDR3: TGCGCCAGCAGCCAAGAGCGGGGCGTAGGGTATGAGACCCAGTACTTC.

In its sample, this clone was seen once. The CDR3 nucleotides read TGCGCCAGCACCGAGTTGCACAGGGGAAGCTCTGGAAACACCATATATTTT. It encodes CASTELHRGSSGNTIYF. The gene calls are TRBV4-1 and TRBJ1-3; the match to TRBD1 covers 7 bases. Germline values: CDR1 MGHRA, CDR2 YSYEKL. CDR3 length equals 17 residues. J gave up 0 bases and V 7 bases, and 12 bases lay outside the gene matches.

V is TRBV4-1 and J is TRBJ2-7, with TRBD2 as a possible D gene (6 bases). The germline V and J ends were trimmed by 1 base and 13 bases, with 14 bases remaining between them. CDR1 is MGHRA and CDR2 is YSYEKL in the germline V gene. This CDR3 is 12 amino acids long. CDR3 sequence reads: CASSQVAGKCYF. The CDR3 nucleotides are TGCGCCAGCAGCCAAGTGGCGGGAAAGTGTTACTTC.

The chain carries TRBV4-3 and TRBJ2-7; D possibly corresponds to TRBD2 (6 bases). CDR3 size: 14 residues. Deletions cut 0 bases from V and 6 bases from J, with 12 bases between. CDR1 LGHNA and CDR2 YSLEER come from the germline V gene. The CDR3 reads CASSQDQEGSEQYF. The DNA of the CDR3 is TGCGCCAGCAGCCAAGACCAGGAGGGGTCCGAGCAGTACTTC.

The V and J genes are TRBV7-9 and TRBJ2-7; TRBD2 aligns across 14 bases. This CDR3 has 19 residues. The V gene end was trimmed by 4 bases and the J gene end by 2 bases; junction bases not matched to a gene: 13. Per the germline V gene, CDR1 is SEHNR and CDR2 is FQNEAQ (reference sequence). CDR3 DNA sequence: TGTGCCAGCAGCTCGACCACCGGGACTAGCGGGGGTCCTCCCTACGAGCAGTACTTC. Protein sequence: CASSSTTGTSGGPPYEQYF.

The chain links TRBV7-9 to TRBJ1-4; tentatively, D is TRBD1 (6 bases). CDR1 SEHNR and CDR2 FQNEAQ come from the germline V gene (reference sequence). This CDR3 has 15 residues. V shed 5 bases and J shed 3 bases, with 13 bases lying between them. The DNA of the CDR3 is TGTGCCAGCAGCGAGAGGGGGGGTCCTAATGAAAAACTGTTTTTT. Amino acid sequence: CASSERGGPNEKLFF.

The V call is TRBV10-3, the J call TRBJ1-2, with 7 bases matching TRBD1. Germline V gives CDR1 ENHRY, CDR2 SYGVKD. This CDR3 comprises 13 residues. V lost 2 bases, J lost 4 bases, and 1 base stayed unmatched. CDR3 in amino acids: CAISEGTVYGYTF. CDR3 bases: TGTGCCATCAGTGAGGGGACAGTCTATGGCTACACCTTC.

This chain joins TRBV27 and TRBJ1-1; D not certain. CDR3 length equals 13 residues. Germline CDR1 reads MNHEY; CDR2 reads SMNVEV (reference sequence). V was shortened by 8 bases and J by 1 base, with 11 bases between the two germline ends. CDR3 sequence reads: CASRSTGNTEAFF. The CDR3 DNA reads TGTGCCAGCCGATCGACGGGGAACACTGAAGCTTTCTTT.

V gene TRBV11-3 combines with J gene TRBJ2-5; D is possibly TRBD1 (6 bases). The germline V gene encodes CDR1 SGHNT and CDR2 YENEEA. Between the trimmed V and J ends, which lost 5 bases and 7 bases, there was a span of 17 bases. The CDR3 is 14 residues long. CDR3 in DNA: TGTGCCAGCAGCCCGGGGCAGGGGCCACGGACCCAGTACTTC. This gives the protein CASSPGQGPRTQYF. Full variable domain (missing parts from reference TRBV11-3 and TRBJ2-5): EAGVVQSPRYKIIEKKQPVAFWCNPISGHNTLYWYLQNLGQGPELLIRYENEEAVDDSQLPKDRFSAERLKGVDSTLKIQPAELGDSAVYLCASSPGQGPRTQYFGPGTRLLVL.

The chain couples TRBV5-4 to TRBJ1-1; D uncertain. The V and J ends lost 0 bases and 5 bases respectively, with 11 bases between them. The CDR3 length is 14 residues. Germline V CDR1 and CDR2: SGHNT, YYREEE (reference sequence). The CDR3: CASSLVVSGTEAFF. CDR3 nucleotide sequence: TGTGCCAGCAGCTTGGTAGTTTCGGGGACTGAAGCTTTCTTT.

The chain has TRBV18 and TRBJ1-2; no clear D. V was trimmed by 0 bases and J by 3 bases, leaving 11 bases between them. Germline V CDR1 and CDR2: KGHSH, LQKENI. The CDR3 extends over 15 amino acids. The CDR3 coding sequence is TGTGCCAGCTCACCACCCGGGGTCCCTTACTATGGCTACACCTTC. This sequence encodes CASSPPGVPYYGYTF.

The chain carries TRBV7-6 and TRBJ2-1; the D gene is possibly TRBD1 (6 bases). V was clipped by 0 bases and J by 6 bases, with 12 bases between them. Germline CDR1 and CDR2: SGHVS and FNYEAQ. The CDR3 extends over 15 amino acids. This CDR3 reads CASSLAQGVFNEQFF. The DNA for the CDR3 is TGTGCCAGCAGCTTAGCACAGGGTGTTTTCAATGAGCAGTTCTTC.

The rearrangement links TRBV4-2 to TRBJ2-7; TRBD1 agrees at 7 bases. This CDR3 has 17 amino acids. Germline CDR1 and CDR2: LGHNA and YNFKEQ. The V and J ends lost 0 bases and 2 bases, in that order; junction bases with no gene match: 10. The CDR3 DNA reads TGTGCCAGCAGCCAAGAGCTGACAGGGTCTACTACCTACGAGCAGTACTTC. Translating gives CASSQELTGSTTYEQYF.

This clone has just one count. One junction end does not reproduce the germline sequence, and a read error may be involved. In the same sample, other DNA sequences code for this CDR3. This rearrangement joins TRBV28 to TRBJ2-7; D might be TRBD1 (6 bases). This CDR3 has 14 residues. The germline CDR1 and CDR2 sequences are MDHEN and SYDVKM. The CDR3 loop is CASSPTGISNEQYF. CDR3 DNA sequence: TGTGCCAGCAGCCCGACAGGTATCTCCAACGAGCAGTACTTC.

The chain links TRBV10-3 to TRBJ2-3, with D possibly being TRBD2 (5 bases). CDR1 and CDR2 from the germline V gene are ENHRY and SYGVKD. Trimming removed 7 bases from V and 0 bases from J, with 8 bases in between. The CDR3 runs to 13 residues. The chain's CDR3 is CAITGYSTDTQYF. The CDR3 coding sequence is TGTGCCATCACGGGGTACAGCACAGATACGCAGTATTTT.

This chain uses TRBV6-5 with TRBJ1-4; TRBD1 agrees at 7 bases. Trimming cost V 11 bases and J 4 bases; bases outside gene matches: 13. From germline, CDR1 is MNHEY and CDR2 SVGAGI. The CDR3 runs to 15 residues. CDR3 region: CAPYLKGAGNEKLFF. The CDR3 region has the DNA TGTGCCCCCTACCTCAAGGGGGCAGGTAATGAAAAACTGTTTTTT.

This clone was observed a few times. The rearrangement joins TRBV6-1 to TRBJ2-1; 9 bases line up with TRBD1. The CDR3 length is 13 residues. The V gene's germline CDR1 is MNHNS and CDR2 SASEGT. With 6 bases clipped from V and 6 bases from J, the junction kept 3 bases outside the gene matches. Written as DNA, the CDR3 is TGTGCCAGCAGCACGACAGGGGGCAATGAGCAGTTCTTC. Translating it yields CASSTTGGNEQFF.

The V and J genes are TRBV5-1 and TRBJ1-3; TRBD1 is a possible D gene (6 bases). CDR3 length equals 16 residues. Per the germline V gene, CDR1 is SGHRS and CDR2 is YFSETQ. The V end lost 1 base, the J end lost 0 bases, and 11 bases lay between the germline ends. The CDR3 region is CASSLRGSSSGNTIYF. The CDR3 region has the DNA TGCGCCAGCAGCTTGAGGGGGTCGAGCTCTGGAAACACCATATATTTT.

This rearrangement joins TRBV29-1 to TRBJ2-1; 8 bases are a match to TRBD1. V shed 4 bases, J shed 0 bases, and the junction held 11 bases outside the gene matches. Germline V gives CDR1 SQVTM, CDR2 ANQGSEA. The CDR3 is 17 residues long. This CDR3 reads CSVVGQVTSYSYNEQFF. In DNA form, the CDR3 reads TGCAGCGTTGTGGGACAGGTGACCTCTTACTCCTACAATGAGCAGTTCTTC.

The chain recombines TRBV7-6 with TRBJ2-1; D not resolved. Trimming shortened V by 5 bases and J by 0 bases, and 14 bases separated the two germline ends. The CDR3 length is 16 residues. The germline V gene has CDR1 SGHVS and CDR2 FNYEAQ. CDR3 sequence reads: CASSPRAERSYNEQFF. The CDR3 region has the DNA TGTGCCAGCAGCCCCCGAGCCGAACGCTCCTACAATGAGCAGTTCTTC.

The chain combines TRBV4-3 with TRBJ2-2; D is unresolved. The CDR3 runs to 15 residues. Trimming removed 3 bases from V and 2 bases from J, with 10 bases in between. The V gene's germline CDR1 is LGHNA and CDR2 YSLEER. Here the CDR3 reads CASSQGRYNTGELFF. Here the CDR3 DNA reads TGCGCCAGCAGCCAGGGCAGGTACAACACCGGGGAGCTGTTTTTT.

The V call is TRBV2, the J call TRBJ1-2; 7 bases agree with TRBD1. Germline loops: CDR1 SNHLY, CDR2 FYNNEI. The V gene end was trimmed by 4 bases and the J gene end by 3 bases; junction bases not matched to a gene: 5. There are 14 residues in the CDR3. The CDR3 region has the DNA TGTGCCAGCAGTGGACAGGGAGAGTACTATGGCTACACCTTC. Residues: CASSGQGEYYGYTF.

The V call is TRBV19, the J call TRBJ2-5, with D tentatively TRBD1 (5 bases). The germline V gene has CDR1 LNHDA and CDR2 SQIVND (reference sequence). This CDR3 comprises 12 residues. Trimming shortened V by 11 bases and J by 2 bases, and 12 bases separated the two germline ends. The CDR3 loop is CASSDKQETQYF. DNA of the CDR3: TGTGCCTCCTCGGACAAGCAAGAGACCCAGTACTTC.

The V and J genes are TRBV7-2 and TRBJ2-6; D is unclear. The CDR3 is made up of 15 amino acids. V gave up 2 bases and J gave up 1 base, with 6 bases separating them. Germline-derived CDR1 and CDR2 are SGHTA and FQGNSA. CDR3 amino acids: CASSLKLSGANVLTF. CDR3 DNA: TGTGCCAGCAGCTTAAAACTATCTGGGGCCAACGTCCTGACTTTC. Full variable domain (remainder filled in from reference TRBV7-2 and TRBJ2-6): GAGVSQSPSNKVTEKGKDVELRCDPISGHTALYWYRQSLGQGLEFLIYFQGNSAPDKSGLPSDRFSAERTGGSVSTLTIQRTQQEDSAVYLCASSLKLSGANVLTFGAGSRLTVL.

This chain uses TRBV6-5 with TRBJ2-7; 8 bases fit TRBD2. V lost 5 bases and J lost 5; bases outside the gene matches: 8. The CDR3 sequence is 14 residues long. Germline CDR1 is MNHEY and CDR2 is SVGAGI. The CDR3 here is CASSSGSGRDEQYF. The CDR3 DNA reads TGTGCCAGCAGTAGCGGGAGCGGCAGGGACGAGCAGTACTTC.

V and J are TRBV27 and TRBJ2-7; TRBD1 matches 8 bases. The length of the CDR3 is 14 residues. The germline gives CDR1 MNHEY, CDR2 SMNVEV (reference sequence). The V gene end was trimmed by 4 bases and the J gene end by 3 bases; junction bases not matched to a gene: 5. The CDR3 DNA is TGTGCCAGCAGTTCGGCAGGGGGCTTCTACGAGCAGTACTTC. As protein: CASSSAGGFYEQYF.

In DNA, the CDR3 is TGTGCCAGCAGCCTTACGGGACAGAGCAACTATGGCTACACCTTC. The encoded protein is CASSLTGQSNYGYTF. The chain couples TRBV14 to TRBJ1-2, with TRBD1 matching over 7 bases. CDR1 SGHDN and CDR2 FVKESK come from the germline V gene. CDR3 length: 15 residues. V was clipped by 4 bases and J by 2 bases; unmatched bases: 7.

CDR3 sequence (DNA): TGTGCCAGCAGCTTACCCAGGGGTCTCCAAGAGACCCAGTACTTC. Its protein product is CASSLPRGLQETQYF. The V call is TRBV11-2, the J call TRBJ2-5; TRBD1 is a possible D gene (6 bases). This CDR3 spans 15 amino acids. Germline lookup yields CDR1 SGHAT and CDR2 FQNNGV. Trimming stripped 2 bases from V and 1 base from J, with 11 bases between.